The rows below give T cell receptor beta chains drawn from one sample of a study of T cell changes during pregnancy in multiple sclerosis. This table comes from immunoSEQ multiplex PCR, and its TCRdb copy is limited to in-frame clones, with some not included. The sample shows tens of thousands of clones, about 92% of them seen only once. The material was CD8+ T cells from peripheral blood mononuclear cells, obtained in the first trimester of pregnancy. These receptors originate from a female donor with multiple sclerosis, enrolled in a pregnancy study. Both conserved end residues are part of each CDR3. The order of the fields is D gene, V gene, J gene, CDR3 length, clone size, CDR3 protein, CDR3 DNA. A D gene is named only where the DNA matches it firmly. Where a row states a size, it is once, few, many or the class of an expanded clone; other rows omit it.

-	TRBV10-3	TRBJ1-4	14	-	CAISGPGASEKLFF	TGTGCCATCAGTGGTCCAGGGGCTAGTGAAAAACTGTTTTTT
TRBD1	TRBV9	TRBJ1-1	14	-	CASSGTGVGTEAFF	TGTGCCAGCAGCGGTACAGGGGTGGGCACTGAAGCTTTCTTT
-	TRBV4-1	TRBJ2-7	16	-	CASSHTSGTTAYEQYF	TGCGCCAGCAGCCACACATCCGGGACAACCGCCTACGAGCAGTACTTC
TRBD2	TRBV7-8	TRBJ2-1	15	-	CASSLARGGANEQFF	TGTGCCAGCAGCCTCGCCCGCGGGGGGGCGAATGAGCAGTTCTTC
-	TRBV2	TRBJ1-1	11	-	CASSYNAEAFF	TGTGCCAGCAGTTACAACGCTGAAGCTTTCTTT
TRBD1	TRBV9	TRBJ1-2	16	once	CASSEAGTVNNYGYTF	TGTGCCAGCAGCGAAGCCGGGACAGTCAATAACTATGGCTACACCTTC
-	TRBV29-1	TRBJ1-1	14	-	CSVEEGQGHTEAFF	TGCAGCGTTGAAGAAGGGCAGGGGCACACTGAAGCTTTCTTT
-	TRBV5-3	TRBJ1-1	13	-	CARIWALNTEAFF	TGTGCCAGAATTTGGGCTTTGAACACTGAAGCTTTCTTT
-	TRBV5-8	TRBJ2-3	16	-	CASSLAEAKLTDTQYF	TGTGCCAGCAGCTTGGCGGAGGCTAAGTTGACAGATACGCAGTATTTT
TRBD2	TRBV11-2	TRBJ2-3	18	-	CASSGRDSGGGTTDTQYF	TGTGCCAGCAGCGGCCGGGACTCGGGGGGGGGAACCACAGATACGCAGTATTTT
-	TRBV2	TRBJ2-7	16	once	CASSEARRGLNLEQYF	TGTGCCAGCAGTGAAGCACGGAGAGGCCTGAATCTCGAGCAGTACTTC
-	TRBV28	TRBJ1-5	16	-	CASSTTVRVMNQPQHF	TGTGCCAGCAGCACAACAGTGAGGGTGATGAATCAGCCCCAGCATTTT
TRBD2	TRBV7-9	TRBJ2-1	15	-	CASSPPTSSRDEQFF	TGTGCCAGCAGCCCCCCGACTAGCTCACGGGATGAGCAGTTCTTC
TRBD2	TRBV9	TRBJ2-7	16	-	CASSGASGASSYEQYF	TGTGCCAGCAGCGGTGCTAGCGGGGCTAGCTCCTACGAGCAGTACTTC
-	TRBV27	TRBJ2-6	13	once	CASSLSGANVLTF	TGTGCCAGCAGTCTCTCTGGGGCCAACGTCCTGACTTTC
-	TRBV2	TRBJ2-3	15	-	CASSELTESTDTQYF	TGTGCCAGCAGTGAACTGACAGAGAGCACAGATACGCAGTATTTT
TRBD1	TRBV11-1	TRBJ1-1	14	-	CASSHGQENTEAFF	TGTGCCAGCAGCCATGGACAGGAGAACACTGAAGCTTTCTTT
TRBD2	TRBV30	TRBJ2-2	13	few	CAFRLAITGELFF	TGTGCCTTTCGACTAGCGATCACCGGGGAGCTGTTTTTT